This T cell receptor (beta chain) was sequenced during a study of blood T cell repertoires in COVID-19. Study overall: The study drew acute and convalescent COVID-19 samples from the United States, Italy and Spain. PBMCs, B-cell-depleted T cells, or T cells provided the cDNA or gDNA that made up the material.

The germline CDR1 and CDR2 sequences are SNHLY and FYNNEI. The length of the CDR3 is 14 residues. V was trimmed by 5 bases and J by 8 bases, leaving 16 bases between them. Per the original methods: It was from reference gene primer amplification that nucleated cell counts were estimated. Data came from immunoSEQ multiplex PCR; TCRdb stores just in-frame clones and leaves some out. V, J and clone size were drawn from that table, and D and trimming were deduced from the DNA. The sample consists of 120,000 or so clones, 70% to 90% of them appearing once. Sequenced input: peripheral blood. The receptor's source is a woman in her 50s with acute or convalescent COVID-19. V usage is TRBV2 and J usage is TRBJ1-3; D not resolved. For the CDR3, the DNA is TGTGCCAGCAGTTCCATCAGAGTTCGGGACACCATATATTTT. This translates into CASSSIRVRDTIYF.